This T cell receptor (beta chain) stems from a study of metastatic and nonmetastatic thyroid tumors. Overall study context: Across peripheral blood and tumor or nodule tissue samples taken from malignant and benign thyroid patients, the repertoires were compared with one another.

None of the patients had undergone any treatment ahead of thyroid surgery. With MiXCR, TCRdb called clones anew from the PCR reads. The sample lists 15,000 to 20,000 clones, less than 30% occurring once. Findings and limits, study-wide: Reports indicated that malignant thyroid tumors showed significantly higher TCR beta diversity than benign nodules did, in blood and tumor.

As regards this clone: Its antigen is not known.

Germline V lookup: CDR1 SGHRS, CDR2 YFSETQ. Trimming took 0 bases from V and 0 from J, leaving 15 bases between them. The CDR3 contains 17 residues. The receptor was derived from a female donor with papillary thyroid cancer or a benign thyroid nodule (not recorded which). Some clones in this sample may be carry-over from other donors' samples. This chain joins TRBV5-1 and TRBJ1-1; TRBD1 might be the D (6 bases). Sequenced: tumor tissue. This CDR3 is CASSLAGGQNLNTEAFF. DNA for the CDR3: TGCGCCAGCAGCTTGGCCGGAGGACAGAACTTGAACACTGAAGCTTTCTTT. Variable domain in full (rest from reference TRBV5-1 and TRBJ1-1): KAGVTQTPRYLIKTRGQQVTLSCSPISGHRSVSWYQQTPGQGLQFLFEYFSETQRNKGNFPGRFSGRQFSNSRSEMNVSTLELGDSALYLCASSLAGGQNLNTEAFFGQGTRLTVV.